The rows below give T cell receptor beta chains drawn from one sample of a study of cytotoxic CD8 clonotypes in ibrutinib-treated CLL. Data came from immunoSEQ multiplex PCR; TCRdb stores just in-frame clones and leaves some out. The sample lists over 150,000 clones; approximately 72% were seen once. Sample: PBMCs, taken after 24 months of ibrutinib treatment. The source of these receptors is a human donor with chronic lymphocytic leukemia. Both conserved end residues are part of each CDR3. The D gene is left open where the match is weak. Clone size is not always given. Where it is, it says once, few, many or a class for expanded clones.

clone_size d_call j_call v_call cdr3_aa cdr3_nt
NA NA TRBJ2-5 TRBV11-1 CAIQRRTGEKTQYF TGTGCCATCCAAAGGCGGACGGGAGAAAAGACCCAGTACTTC
NA NA TRBJ2-7 TRBV6-5 CASRLERASYEQYF TGTGCCAGCAGACTGGAAAGGGCCTCCTACGAGCAGTACTTC
NA NA TRBJ1-1 TRBV29-1 CSVKLTEGAAAFF TGCAGCGTTAAACTGACAGAGGGTGCGGCAGCTTTCTTT
NA NA TRBJ2-7 TRBV7-2 CASSLGRTSGGGEQYF TGTGCCAGCAGCTTAGGTCGGACTAGTGGGGGCGGCGAGCAGTACTTC
NA NA TRBJ2-7 TRBV28 CASTNLGYEQYF TGTGCCAGCACGAATTTAGGGTACGAGCAGTACTTC
NA NA TRBJ2-1 TRBV5-1 CASSSIIEDEQFF TGCGCCAGCAGCTCCATTATAGAGGATGAGCAGTTCTTC
few NA TRBJ1-2 TRBV29-1 CSVERGWGYTF TGCAGCGTTGAGCGTGGATGGGGCTACACCTTC
NA TRBD2 TRBJ2-7 TRBV29-1 CSVAWLAGSYEQYF TGCAGCGTTGCGTGGCTAGCGGGATCCTACGAGCAGTACTTC
few TRBD1 TRBJ2-2 TRBV10-2 CASRRDRKTGELFF TGCGCCAGCAGACGGGACAGGAAAACCGGGGAGCTGTTTTTT
NA TRBD2 TRBJ2-5 TRBV14 CASSQVLAGVQETQYF TGTGCCAGCAGCCAAGTGTTAGCGGGAGTACAAGAGACCCAGTACTTC
NA TRBD2 TRBJ2-1 TRBV4-3 CASSRRVAGDEQFF TGCGCCAGCAGTAGGAGGGTAGCGGGAGATGAGCAGTTCTTC
NA TRBD2 TRBJ2-1 TRBV14 CASSHGVASGIGEQFF TGTGCCAGCAGCCATGGGGTGGCTAGCGGGATTGGTGAGCAGTTCTTC